The sequence of this T cell receptor beta chain was determined in a study of glioma-infiltrating T cells after dendritic cell vaccination. The V and J ends lost 6 bases and 6 bases, in that order; junction bases with no gene match: 8. This CDR3 spans 14 amino acids. Germline V gene sequence: CDR1 MNHEY, CDR2 SVGAGI. TCRB CDR3 was amplified from 2 ug genomic DNA or less. Measured with immunoSEQ multiplex PCR; TCRdb has only the in-frame clones, and not every one. Among 90,000 to 110,000 clones listed, roughly 89% were seen once. Time point here: after dendritic cell vaccination, including at tumor progression/relapse.

This chain links TRBV6-5 with TRBJ2-7; TRBD1 matches 10 bases. The input for sequencing was blood, taken after dendritic cell vaccination. The receptor comes from a human donor with glioblastoma. CDR3 sequence reads: CASSRGQGGSEQYF. CDR3 DNA sequence: TGTGCCAGCAGCCGCGGACAGGGGGGCTCCGAGCAGTACTTC.